The next 27 T cell receptor beta chains were all read from a single sample in a study of shared clonotypes between healthy human individuals. Profiling relied on immunoSEQ multiplex PCR, and the TCRdb table lists in-frame clones only, not all of them. Found here are around 2.1 million clones, around 95% of them singletons; the top ten hold roughly 0.13%. The sample was naive CD4+ T cells sorted from blood. As for subset: CD45RA+ positively selected. The receptors shown here come from a man aged 18 to 30 in good health.

The gene calls are TRBV11-2 and TRBJ1-3; 7 nucleotides line up with TRBD1. Unmatched junction bases numbered 5, after V lost 0 bases and J lost 0 bases. The germline gives CDR1 SGHAT, CDR2 FQNNGV. CDR3 length: 17 amino acids. Written as DNA, the CDR3 is TGTGCCAGCAGCTTAGAAAGGGGACAGACCTCTGGAAACACCATATATTTT. This sequence encodes CASSLERGQTSGNTIYF. Variable domain in full (rest from reference TRBV11-2 and TRBJ1-3): EAGVAQSPRYKIIEKRQSVAFWCNPISGHATLYWYQQILGQGPKLLIQFQNNGVVDDSQLPKDRFSAERLKGVDSTLKIQPAKLEDSAVYLCASSLERGQTSGNTIYFGEGSWLTVV.

The chain couples TRBV13 to TRBJ2-3; 14 positions match TRBD2. Per germline, CDR1 PRHDT and CDR2 FYEKMQ (reference sequence). With 6 bases clipped from V and 6 bases from J, the junction kept 14 bases outside the gene matches. This CDR3 region has 18 residues. As DNA, the CDR3 is TGTGCCAGCAGATCCGCTGCGGGACTAGCGGGAGCAAGGGATACGCAGTATTTT. Protein product: CASRSAAGLAGARDTQYF.

This chain joins TRBV10-3 and TRBJ2-1, with 10 bases matching TRBD2. The V and J ends lost 4 bases and 6 bases, in that order; junction bases with no gene match: 3. This CDR3 contains 14 residues. The germline CDR1 and CDR2 sequences are ENHRY and SYGVKD. CDR3 residues: CAISGSGGFNEQFF. The CDR3 coding sequence is TGTGCCATCAGTGGTAGCGGGGGGTTCAATGAGCAGTTCTTC.

This chain links TRBV2 with TRBJ2-5; no clear D. V was clipped by 4 bases and J by 2 bases, with 11 bases between them. Germline V gene data show CDR1 as SNHLY and CDR2 as FYNNEI. The CDR3 covers 14 residues. The CDR3 DNA follows: TGTGCCAGCAGTGTGGGGTTCCCTCAAGAGACCCAGTACTTC. This sequence encodes CASSVGFPQETQYF.

This clone was counted between two and nine times. This specimen includes other DNA sequences encoding the same CDR3. The chain carries TRBV27 and TRBJ2-7; D is uncertain. Germline V gene lookup returns CDR1 MNHEY and CDR2 SMNVEV (reference sequence). Trimming removed 3 bases at V and 1 base at J, with 7 bases between. The CDR3 runs 13 residues. CDR3 nucleotides: TGTGCCAGCAGTTTCAGGTGGTCCTACGAGCAGTACTTC. Residues: CASSFRWSYEQYF.

The CDR3 is CASSLGSPNYEQYF. DNA of the CDR3: TGTGCCAGCAGTTTAGGGTCACCTAACTACGAGCAGTACTTC. J is TRBJ2-7 and V is TRBV27; no firm D call. This CDR3 has 14 residues. V gave up 2 bases and J gave up 3 bases, with 11 bases separating them. The germline V gene encodes CDR1 MNHEY and CDR2 SMNVEV (reference sequence).

The rearrangement joins TRBV10-3 to TRBJ2-3, with 10 bases fitting TRBD2. Per the germline V gene, CDR1 is ENHRY and CDR2 is SYGVKD. This CDR3 is 14 amino acids long. After removal of 7 bases from V and 2 bases from J, the junction contained 3 bases not matched to a gene. CDR3 nucleotide sequence: TGTGCCATCACTAGCGGGAGTTACACAGATACGCAGTATTTT. It codes for CAITSGSYTDTQYF.

Here the CDR3 reads CASSPGQATQYF. In DNA form, the CDR3 reads TGTGCCAGCAGCCCCGGTCAGGCTACGCAGTATTTT. The chain links TRBV7-2 to TRBJ2-3; D is uncertain. Looked up from germline, CDR1 is SGHTA and CDR2 is FQGNSA. Trimming pared 5 bases from V and 8 bases from J, leaving 11 bases between. The CDR3 totals 12 residues.

V and J are TRBV18 and TRBJ2-5; D gene uncertain. The CDR3 is made up of 13 amino acids. Germline CDR1 is KGHSH and CDR2 is LQKENI. V lost 4 bases and J 5 bases, leaving 11 bases between the germline ends. Here the CDR3 reads CASSRSGYETQYF. The CDR3 nucleotides are TGTGCCAGCTCACGATCTGGTTATGAGACCCAGTACTTC.

The V call is TRBV10-3, the J call TRBJ2-1, with D uncertain. The CDR3 runs 13 residues. V was clipped by 0 bases and J by 7 bases, with 7 bases between them. The germline V gene has CDR1 ENHRY and CDR2 SYGVKD. The CDR3 region is CAISESIGNEQFF. The CDR3 nucleotides are TGTGCCATCAGTGAGTCGATAGGGAATGAGCAGTTCTTC.

The chain is built from TRBV6-1 and TRBJ2-6; D remains unclear. CDR1 is MNHNS, CDR2 SASEGT, per germline. V lost 0 bases, J lost 0 bases, and 18 bases lay in between. The CDR3 has 20 residues. CDR3: CASSEAGQVHRASGANVLTF. In nucleotides, the CDR3 is TGTGCCAGCAGTGAAGCAGGGCAGGTCCATAGAGCCTCTGGGGCCAACGTCCTGACTTTC.

The rearrangement joins TRBV5-1 to TRBJ2-7, with D possibly TRBD1 on 6 matching bases. Trimming pared 2 bases from V and 7 bases from J, leaving 13 bases between. CDR3 length: 13 residues. Germline CDR1 reads SGHRS; CDR2 reads YFSETQ. The CDR3, as DNA: TGCGCCAGCAGCTTATACAGGGAAGGAGAGCAGTACTTC. It yields the protein CASSLYREGEQYF.

This clone is a singleton in its sample. The same CDR3 is also encoded by other DNA sequences in this sample. The rearrangement uses TRBV30 and TRBJ1-1; D is perhaps TRBD1 (6 bases). Germline lookup yields CDR1 GTSNPN and CDR2 SVGIG (reference sequence). The V end lost 1 base, the J end lost 1 base, and 7 bases lay between the germline ends. This CDR3 is built from 13 residues. In nucleotides, the CDR3 is TGTGCCTGGAGTGAAGGGGGGAACACTGAAGCTTTCTTT. Its protein is CAWSEGGNTEAFF.

The J gene is TRBJ2-2, the V gene TRBV5-1; 9 bases are a match to TRBD1. Looked up from germline, CDR1 is SGHRS and CDR2 is YFSETQ. The CDR3 sequence is 16 residues long. J gave up 6 bases and V 4 bases, and 10 bases lay outside the gene matches. The CDR3 region is CASSRQTGGNSGELFF. The CDR3 region has the DNA TGCGCCAGCAGCCGACAGACAGGGGGGAATTCCGGGGAGCTGTTTTTT. Supplemented by reference TRBV5-1 and TRBJ2-2, the full variable domain reads KAGVTQTPRYLIKTRGQQVTLSCSPISGHRSVSWYQQTPGQGLQFLFEYFSETQRNKGNFPGRFSGRQFSNSRSEMNVSTLELGDSALYLCASSRQTGGNSGELFFGEGSRLTVL.

A remark on this clone: The same CDR3 arises from other DNA sequences in this sample as well. The rearrangement links TRBV5-1 to TRBJ1-4, with a weak D call TRBD1 (5 bases). The CDR3 sequence is 15 residues long. Trimming shortened V by 0 bases and J by 2 bases, and 8 bases separated the two germline ends. Germline CDR1 and CDR2: SGHRS and YFSETQ. Written as DNA, the CDR3 is TGCGCCAGCAGCTTGGCCGGGGGTACTAATGAAAAACTGTTTTTT. It translates to CASSLAGGTNEKLFF.

This clone was counted a single time. This chain links TRBV27 with TRBJ2-5; D possibly corresponds to TRBD2 (6 bases). The ends were cut back, 6 bases at V and 3 bases at J, with 14 bases in the middle. This CDR3 has 14 residues. CDR1 MNHEY and CDR2 SMNVEV come from the germline V gene (reference sequence). CDR3 coding DNA: TGTGCCAGCAGCCTATCCGGGACTGAAGAGACCCAGTACTTC. It is translated as CASSLSGTEETQYF.

This chain links TRBV6-5 with TRBJ2-7; TRBD2 matches 8 bases. V shed 7 bases and J 6 bases; nucleotides not matched to a gene: 14. This CDR3 has 15 amino acids. From germline, CDR1 is MNHEY and CDR2 SVGAGI. CDR3 bases: TGTGCCAGCACCTCCGCGGGGGGAGCCGGGGTCGAGCAGTACTTC. Its translation: CASTSAGGAGVEQYF.

The J gene is TRBJ1-5, the V gene TRBV2; D unclear. Per germline, CDR1 SNHLY and CDR2 FYNNEI. The CDR3 sequence is 14 residues long. With 6 bases removed from V and 3 bases from J, the gap between germline ends came to 12 bases. CDR3 in DNA: TGTGCCAGCAGCCGTGGACCGAACAATCAGCCCCAGCATTTT. It encodes CASSRGPNNQPQHF.

V and J are TRBV28 and TRBJ1-5; TRBD1 might be the D (6 bases). The CDR3 spans 17 residues. From germline, CDR1 is MDHEN and CDR2 SYDVKM. Trimming left V 7 bases short and J 3 bases short, with 22 bases between. This CDR3 is CASNQISQTGINQPQHF. The DNA of the CDR3 is TGTGCCAGCAATCAAATATCCCAAACAGGGATCAATCAGCCCCAGCATTTT.

CDR3 DNA: TGTGCCAGCAGCTCGGTGGAACAGGGGGCGACGGGTGAAAAACTGTTTTTT. This translates into CASSSVEQGATGEKLFF. This rearrangement joins TRBV7-9 to TRBJ1-4; 9 bases map to TRBD1. Germline V gives CDR1 SEHNR, CDR2 FQNEAQ (reference sequence). V lost 4 bases to trimming and J lost 7 bases; unmatched junction nucleotides: 13. The CDR3 runs 17 residues.

The chain has TRBV6-5 and TRBJ2-7, with D possibly being TRBD1 or TRBD2 (6 bases each). CDR3 length equals 15 residues. CDR1 and CDR2 from the germline V gene are MNHEY and SVGAGI. Trimming left V 6 bases short and J 0 bases short, with 15 bases between. The CDR3 DNA is TGTGCCAGCAGCCCAATGGGGGGCTCCTCCTACGAGCAGTACTTC. Protein product: CASSPMGGSSYEQYF.

This chain links TRBV6-6 with TRBJ2-7; TRBD1 matches 7 bases. The CDR3 runs to 11 residues. V lost 11 bases and J lost 5; bases outside the gene matches: 6. The germline V gene encodes CDR1 MNHNY and CDR2 SVGAGI (reference sequence). The DNA of the CDR3 is TGTGCCGCTGGACAGGTTGACGAGCAGTACTTC. Encoded protein: CAAGQVDEQYF.

This clone was seen just once. The same CDR3 is also encoded by other DNA sequences in this sample. This chain joins TRBV7-8 and TRBJ2-7; TRBD1 matches 7 bases. V gave up 3 bases and J gave up 6 bases; unmatched junction bases: 5. The germline V gene encodes CDR1 SGHVS and CDR2 FQNEAQ. The CDR3 runs 13 residues. CDR3 coding DNA: TGTGCCAGCAGCTTTCGACAGGGAGTCGAGCAGTACTTC. This encodes CASSFRQGVEQYF.

The chain couples TRBV11-3 to TRBJ2-7; 8 bases are a match to TRBD2. Germline V gene lookup returns CDR1 SGHNT and CDR2 YENEEA. The J segment lost 3 bases and the V segment lost 1 base, leaving 11 bases of the junction unmatched. This CDR3 is built from 17 residues. In DNA, the CDR3 is TGTGCCAGCAGCTTAGCTCGGGGGGGACACCAGAACTACGAGCAGTACTTC. Protein product: CASSLARGGHQNYEQYF.

V and J are TRBV2 and TRBJ2-5; D is uncertain. The germline V gene encodes CDR1 SNHLY and CDR2 FYNNEI. The ends were cut back, 7 bases at V and 5 bases at J, with 14 bases in the middle. This CDR3 has 13 residues. This CDR3 reads CASTREGRETQYF. CDR3 DNA sequence: TGTGCCAGCACACGAGAAGGCCGCGAGACCCAGTACTTC.

The rearrangement links TRBV7-2 to TRBJ2-5; the match to TRBD2 covers 14 bases. V was clipped by 4 bases and J by 5 bases; unmatched bases: 6. This CDR3 contains 16 residues. In germline, CDR1 is SGHTA, CDR2 FQGNSA. The chain's CDR3 is CASSSGTSGSWETQYF. The CDR3 nucleotides are TGTGCCAGCAGCTCCGGGACTAGCGGGAGCTGGGAGACCCAGTACTTC. Full variable domain (outside the CDR3, taken from reference TRBV7-2 and TRBJ2-5): GAGVSQSPSNKVTEKGKDVELRCDPISGHTALYWYRQSLGQGLEFLIYFQGNSAPDKSGLPSDRFSAERTGGSVSTLTIQRTQQEDSAVYLCASSSGTSGSWETQYFGPGTRLLVL.

The chain recombines TRBV19 with TRBJ2-3, with 8 bases fitting TRBD1. This CDR3 is 16 amino acids long. CDR1 is LNHDA, CDR2 SQIVND, per germline (reference sequence). Trimming removed 9 bases from V and 5 bases from J; junction bases left unmatched: 16. DNA for the CDR3: TGTGCCAGCAACCCTCGAACGACAGGGGACAAAGATACGCAGTATTTT. This translates into CASNPRTTGDKDTQYF.